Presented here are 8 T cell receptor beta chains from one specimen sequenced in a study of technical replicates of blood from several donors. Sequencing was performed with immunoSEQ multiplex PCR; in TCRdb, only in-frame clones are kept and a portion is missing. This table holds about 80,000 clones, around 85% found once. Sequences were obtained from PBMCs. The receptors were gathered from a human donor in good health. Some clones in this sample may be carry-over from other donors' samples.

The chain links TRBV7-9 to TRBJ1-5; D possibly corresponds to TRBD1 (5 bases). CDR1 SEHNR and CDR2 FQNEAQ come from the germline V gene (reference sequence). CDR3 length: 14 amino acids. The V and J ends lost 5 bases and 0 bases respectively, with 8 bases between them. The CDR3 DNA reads TGTGCCAGCAGCCCAGGGTCTAGCAATCAGCCCCAGCATTTT. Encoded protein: CASSPGSSNQPQHF.

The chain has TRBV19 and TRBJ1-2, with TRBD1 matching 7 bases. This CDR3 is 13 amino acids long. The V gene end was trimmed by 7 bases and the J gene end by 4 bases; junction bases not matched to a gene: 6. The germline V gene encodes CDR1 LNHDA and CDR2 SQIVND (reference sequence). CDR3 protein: CASTSGGIYGYTF. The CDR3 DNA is TGTGCCAGTACGTCAGGGGGGATCTATGGCTACACCTTC.

CDR3 protein: CAWGTGRGWEQYF. The CDR3 DNA reads TGTGCCTGGGGGACAGGGAGGGGCTGGGAGCAGTACTTC. V usage is TRBV30 and J usage is TRBJ2-7; 9 bases map to TRBD1. Per germline, CDR1 GTSNPN and CDR2 SVGIG (reference sequence). Trimming took 5 bases from V and 7 from J; bases not matched to a gene: 9. This CDR3 region has 13 residues.

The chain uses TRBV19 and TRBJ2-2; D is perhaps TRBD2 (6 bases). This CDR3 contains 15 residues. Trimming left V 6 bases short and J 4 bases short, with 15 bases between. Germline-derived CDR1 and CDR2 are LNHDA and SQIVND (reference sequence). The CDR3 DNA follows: TGTGCCAGTAGGTTCGGCGGGACGAGCACCGGGGAGCTGTTTTTT. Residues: CASRFGGTSTGELFF.

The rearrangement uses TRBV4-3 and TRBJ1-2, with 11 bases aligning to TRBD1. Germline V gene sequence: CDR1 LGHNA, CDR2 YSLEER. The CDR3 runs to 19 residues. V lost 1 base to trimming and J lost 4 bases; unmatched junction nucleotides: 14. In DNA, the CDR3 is TGCGCCAGCAGCCAAGGGTTCCACCGGGACAGGGGGTTCGGCTATGGCTACACCTTC. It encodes CASSQGFHRDRGFGYGYTF.

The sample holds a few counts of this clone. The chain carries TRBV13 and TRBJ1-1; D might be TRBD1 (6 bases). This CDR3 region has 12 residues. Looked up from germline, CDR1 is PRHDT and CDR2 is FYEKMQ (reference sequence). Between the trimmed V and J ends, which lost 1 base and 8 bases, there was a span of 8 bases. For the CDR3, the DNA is TGTGCCAGCAGCTTAGTGGGACACGAAGCTTTCTTT. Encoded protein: CASSLVGHEAFF.

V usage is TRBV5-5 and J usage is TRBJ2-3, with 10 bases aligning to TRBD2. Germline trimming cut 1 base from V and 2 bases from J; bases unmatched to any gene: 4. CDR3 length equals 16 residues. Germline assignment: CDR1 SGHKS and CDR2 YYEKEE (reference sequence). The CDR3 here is CASSLLSGGYTDTQYF. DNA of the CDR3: TGTGCCAGCAGCTTGCTTAGCGGGGGGTACACAGATACGCAGTATTTT.

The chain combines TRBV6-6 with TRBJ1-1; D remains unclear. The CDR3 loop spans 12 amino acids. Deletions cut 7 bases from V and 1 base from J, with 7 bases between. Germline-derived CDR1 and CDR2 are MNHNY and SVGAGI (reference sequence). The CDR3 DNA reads TGTGCCAGCAAAGAGGGGAACACTGAAGCTTTCTTT. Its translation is CASKEGNTEAFF.